The 6 T cell receptor beta chains below come from one sample, sequenced in a study of cytomegalovirus exposure and HLA in healthy donors. Researchers ran the PCR with 60 Vbeta and 13 Jbeta primers. The repertoire was sequenced with immunoSEQ multiplex PCR; TCRdb's copy has only in-frame clones and lacks some. The sample holds about 140,000 clones, about 74% seen once. Sequencing was performed on PBMCs. These receptor sequences come from a man aged 35 to 55 in good health and CMV-seronegative.

The chain carries TRBV2 and TRBJ2-7, with 7 bases aligning to TRBD1. CDR3 length equals 17 residues. Germline V gene lookup returns CDR1 SNHLY and CDR2 FYNNEI. V was pared by 7 bases and J by 1 base, with 16 bases of the junction left unmatched. The CDR3 sequence is CASTGAPGQAPSYEQYF. The CDR3 DNA reads as TGTGCCAGCACTGGAGCCCCCGGACAGGCCCCATCCTACGAGCAGTACTTC.

The rearrangement joins TRBV7-3 to TRBJ2-7, with a weak D call TRBD1 (6 bases). The germline V gene encodes CDR1 SGHTA and CDR2 FQGTGA. Trimming removed 5 bases from V and 1 base from J, with 12 bases in between. This CDR3 is built from 14 residues. CDR3 in DNA: TGTGCCAGCAGCCCCGGACAGCTGTCCTACGAGCAGTACTTC. Translation gives CASSPGQLSYEQYF.

The chain is built from TRBV6-5 and TRBJ2-3, with TRBD2 matching 8 bases. Germline assignment: CDR1 MNHEY and CDR2 SVGAGI. CDR3 size: 16 residues. Trimming took 0 bases from V and 1 from J; bases not matched to a gene: 3. The CDR3 DNA reads TGTGCCAGCAGTTACTCTCCGGGGGGGGGCACAGATACGCAGTATTTT. Translating gives CASSYSPGGGTDTQYF.

The chain joins TRBV6-1 to TRBJ1-2; perhaps TRBD1 as D (6 bases). V dropped 7 bases and J dropped 2 bases, with 8 bases sitting between them. The CDR3 sequence is 12 residues long. Per germline, CDR1 MNHNS and CDR2 SASEGT. CDR3 in DNA: TGTGCCAGCAATGACAGGAACTATGGCTACACCTTC. Encoded protein: CASNDRNYGYTF.

In this sample, this clone turned up a few times. J is TRBJ1-5 and V is TRBV2; 9 nucleotides align to TRBD1. This CDR3 has 15 residues. CDR1 is SNHLY, CDR2 FYNNEI, per germline. Germline trimming cut 6 bases from V and 1 base from J; bases unmatched to any gene: 4. The CDR3 DNA is TGTGCCAGCAGCGGACAGGGGTCGAGCAATCAGCCCCAGCATTTT. It specifies CASSGQGSSNQPQHF. Drawing the rest from reference TRBV2 and TRBJ1-5, the complete variable domain is EPEVTQTPSHQVTQMGQEVILRCVPISNHLYFYWYRQILGQKVEFLVSFYNNEISEKSEIFDDQFSVERPDGSNFTLKIRSTKLEDSAMYFCASSGQGSSNQPQHFGDGTRLSIL.

The CDR3 DNA is TGTGCCAGCAGCTTAGGGGCGGGCCTGGGAAACAATGAGCAGTTCTTC. Amino acids: CASSLGAGLGNNEQFF. This sequence joins TRBV7-9 and TRBJ2-1; a possible D gene is TRBD2 (5 bases). Looked up from germline, CDR1 is SEHNR and CDR2 is FQNEAQ (reference sequence). CDR3 length equals 16 residues. V was pared by 1 base and J by 5 bases, with 15 bases between.